The rows below give T cell receptor beta chains drawn from one sample of a study of blood T cell repertoires in COVID-19. The protocol was immunoSEQ multiplex PCR, while the TCRdb copy is restricted to in-frame clones and leaves out a portion. The table records some 200,000 clones, approximately 83% of them present only once. What was sequenced was peripheral blood. Source of these receptors: a woman between 25 and 40 years old with COVID-19, enrolled during active disease. Both conserved end residues are part of each CDR3. The order of the fields is V gene, D gene, J gene, CDR3 length, clone size, CDR3 protein, CDR3 DNA. D genes are given only for firm matches. Expanded clones get a size class; other rows say once, few or many, or leave the size out.

V gene: TRBV19
D gene: NA
J gene: TRBJ2-7
CDR3 length: 13
clone size: many
CDR3 protein: CASSSSIGGEQYF
CDR3 DNA: TGTGCCAGTAGTTCATCAATAGGAGGCGAGCAGTACTTC

V gene: TRBV15
D gene: NA
J gene: TRBJ1-2
CDR3 length: 15
clone size: once
CDR3 protein: CATSHPLGGRHGYTF
CDR3 DNA: TGTGCCACCAGTCATCCCCTCGGGGGGCGCCATGGCTACACCTTC

V gene: TRBV12-3/TRBV12-4
D gene: NA
J gene: TRBJ2-1
CDR3 length: 11
clone size: NA
CDR3 protein: CASQKRYEQFF
CDR3 DNA: TGTGCCAGTCAAAAGCGGTATGAGCAGTTCTTC

V gene: TRBV15
D gene: TRBD2
J gene: TRBJ2-4
CDR3 length: 16
clone size: NA
CDR3 protein: CATSRGAGEAKNIQYF
CDR3 DNA: TGTGCCACCAGCAGAGGGGCGGGAGAAGCCAAAAACATTCAGTACTTC

V gene: TRBV12-3/TRBV12-4
D gene: NA
J gene: TRBJ2-3
CDR3 length: 13
clone size: NA
CDR3 protein: CANMREGTDTQYF
CDR3 DNA: TGTGCCAACATGAGGGAGGGCACAGATACGCAGTATTTT

V gene: TRBV9
D gene: TRBD2
J gene: TRBJ2-7
CDR3 length: 17
clone size: NA
CDR3 protein: CASSVGLAGGGFDEQYF
CDR3 DNA: TGTGCCAGCAGCGTAGGATTAGCGGGAGGGGGCTTCGACGAGCAGTACTTC

V gene: TRBV5-4
D gene: TRBD2
J gene: TRBJ2-1
CDR3 length: 16
clone size: NA
CDR3 protein: CASSSGLAGGQGEQFF
CDR3 DNA: TGTGCCAGCAGCTCCGGTTTAGCGGGGGGGCAGGGTGAGCAGTTCTTC

V gene: TRBV5-1
D gene: TRBD1
J gene: TRBJ1-6
CDR3 length: 16
clone size: NA
CDR3 protein: CASSLAEGAGFSPLHF
CDR3 DNA: TGCGCCAGCAGCTTGGCCGAGGGGGCGGGTTTTTCACCCCTCCACTTT

V gene: TRBV9
D gene: TRBD2
J gene: TRBJ2-1
CDR3 length: 15
clone size: NA
CDR3 protein: CASSVGGRAGNEQFF
CDR3 DNA: TGTGCCAGCAGCGTAGGCGGGAGGGCCGGAAATGAGCAGTTCTTC

V gene: TRBV7-2
D gene: TRBD1
J gene: TRBJ2-2
CDR3 length: 16
clone size: once
CDR3 protein: CASSRTGGAATGELFF
CDR3 DNA: TGTGCCAGCAGCCGGACAGGGGGCGCTGCCACCGGGGAGCTGTTTTTT

V gene: TRBV7-2
D gene: NA
J gene: TRBJ1-1
CDR3 length: 13
clone size: NA
CDR3 protein: CASSRGQNTEAFF
CDR3 DNA: TGTGCCAGCAGCCGCGGACAGAACACTGAAGCTTTCTTT

V gene: TRBV5-5
D gene: TRBD1
J gene: TRBJ1-1
CDR3 length: 13
clone size: NA
CDR3 protein: CASSLSMDRRAFF
CDR3 DNA: TGTGCCAGCAGCTTGAGTATGGACAGGAGGGCTTTCTTT

V gene: TRBV4-1
D gene: NA
J gene: TRBJ1-6
CDR3 length: 14
clone size: NA
CDR3 protein: CASSLTAGNSPLHF
CDR3 DNA: TGCGCCAGCAGCCTGACAGCTGGAAATTCACCCCTCCACTTT

V gene: TRBV4-1
D gene: NA
J gene: TRBJ1-6
CDR3 length: 17
clone size: NA
CDR3 protein: CASSPHPAGSSGSPLHF
CDR3 DNA: TGCGCCAGCAGCCCGCATCCCGCGGGGTCCTCGGGTTCACCCCTCCACTTT

V gene: TRBV24-1
D gene: TRBD1
J gene: TRBJ2-4
CDR3 length: 19
clone size: NA
CDR3 protein: CATSDYGTGAMGAKNIQYF
CDR3 DNA: TGTGCCACCAGTGATTACGGGACAGGGGCCATGGGAGCCAAAAACATTCAGTACTTC

V gene: TRBV11-1
D gene: NA
J gene: TRBJ2-5
CDR3 length: 15
clone size: once
CDR3 protein: CASSTVAGEQETQYF
CDR3 DNA: TGTGCCAGCAGTACCGTGGCAGGGGAGCAAGAGACCCAGTACTTC

V gene: TRBV7-6
D gene: TRBD2
J gene: TRBJ2-3
CDR3 length: 18
clone size: NA
CDR3 protein: CASSLGGVAGYSTDTQYF
CDR3 DNA: TGTGCCAGCAGCTTAGGAGGGGTAGCGGGATATAGCACAGATACGCAGTATTTT

V gene: TRBV30
D gene: NA
J gene: TRBJ1-4
CDR3 length: 13
clone size: NA
CDR3 protein: CAWSVIFNEKLFF
CDR3 DNA: TGTGCCTGGAGTGTAATCTTTAATGAAAAACTGTTTTTT

V gene: TRBV9
D gene: NA
J gene: TRBJ2-1
CDR3 length: 15
clone size: NA
CDR3 protein: CASSVGRGLYNEQFF
CDR3 DNA: TGTGCCAGCAGCGTAGGTCGGGGGTTGTACAATGAGCAGTTCTTC

V gene: TRBV6-7
D gene: TRBD2
J gene: TRBJ2-5
CDR3 length: 14
clone size: NA
CDR3 protein: CASTLRDYGETQYF
CDR3 DNA: TGTGCCAGCACCCTCCGGGACTACGGAGAGACCCAGTACTTC

V gene: TRBV6-5
D gene: NA
J gene: TRBJ2-1
CDR3 length: 15
clone size: NA
CDR3 protein: CASSRGGSPYNEQFF
CDR3 DNA: TGTGCCAGCTCGAGGGGGGGTTCCCCCTACAATGAGCAGTTCTTC

V gene: TRBV18
D gene: TRBD1
J gene: TRBJ2-5
CDR3 length: 19
clone size: NA
CDR3 protein: CASSPQTGQGIGVGETQYF
CDR3 DNA: TGTGCCAGCTCACCGCAGACCGGACAGGGGATAGGGGTAGGGGAGACCCAGTACTTC

V gene: TRBV29-1
D gene: NA
J gene: TRBJ1-2
CDR3 length: 12
clone size: NA
CDR3 protein: CSVEEGLYGYTF
CDR3 DNA: TGCAGCGTTGAGGAGGGACTCTATGGCTACACCTTC

V gene: TRBV5-1
D gene: NA
J gene: TRBJ1-1
CDR3 length: 16
clone size: NA
CDR3 protein: CASSLRIGTQNTEAFF
CDR3 DNA: TGCGCCAGCAGCTTGAGGATAGGGACTCAGAACACTGAAGCTTTCTTT

V gene: TRBV10-3
D gene: NA
J gene: TRBJ1-2
CDR3 length: 13
clone size: NA
CDR3 protein: CAISENQGRGYTF
CDR3 DNA: TGTGCCATCAGTGAGAACCAGGGAAGAGGCTACACCTTC